The 17 T cell receptor beta chains given below trace back to one sample, sequenced in a study of blood T cell repertoires in COVID-19. The assay was immunoSEQ multiplex PCR, and TCRdb's table has in-frame clones only and misses some. The table lists some 310,000 clones, around 90% of them singletons, with around 0.93% in the top ten. The sequencing input was peripheral blood. The receptor source for this set is a woman aged 40 to 50 with COVID-19, enrolled during active disease.

The gene calls are TRBV19 and TRBJ2-3, with 11 bases aligning to TRBD2. V dropped 6 bases and J dropped 3; count of bases not matched to a gene: 5. CDR3 length: 15 residues. Germline values: CDR1 LNHDA, CDR2 SQIVND (reference sequence). The CDR3 DNA reads as TGTGCCAGTAGATTAGCGGGAGGGCCGACAGATACGCAGTATTTT. Translation gives CASRLAGGPTDTQYF. Using reference TRBV19 and TRBJ2-3 for the parts outside the CDR3, the full variable domain is DGGITQSPKYLFRKEGQNVTLSCEQNLNHDAMYWYRQDPGQGLRLIYYSQIVNDFQKGDIAEGYSVSREKKESFPLTVTSAQKNPTAFYLCASRLAGGPTDTQYFGPGTRLTVL.

Of note for this clone: The sample carries other DNA sequences with the same CDR3. V is TRBV5-1 and J is TRBJ2-5; 16 bases agree with TRBD2. Germline assignment: CDR1 SGHRS and CDR2 YFSETQ. This CDR3 comprises 16 residues. V dropped 4 bases and J dropped 4; count of bases not matched to a gene: 4. The CDR3 here is CASSLGLAGGRETQYF. Here the CDR3 DNA reads TGCGCCAGCAGCCTGGGACTAGCGGGAGGGCGAGAGACCCAGTACTTC.

This chain links TRBV7-9 with TRBJ2-5; D unclear. Trimming removed 0 bases at V and 0 bases at J, with 5 bases between. Germline V gene data show CDR1 as SEHNR and CDR2 as FQNEAQ (reference sequence). The CDR3 totals 14 residues. The CDR3 bases are TGTGCCAGCAGCTTAGCGTCGTACCAAGAGACCCAGTACTTC. It specifies CASSLASYQETQYF.

This chain connects TRBV5-1 to TRBJ1-1, with D unclear. The length of the CDR3 is 15 residues. The germline CDR1 and CDR2 sequences are SGHRS and YFSETQ. Trimming stripped 0 bases from V and 0 bases from J, with 9 bases between. The CDR3 is CASSLDVSVNTEAFF. The CDR3 DNA sequence: TGCGCCAGCAGCTTGGATGTGTCCGTGAACACTGAAGCTTTCTTT.

The genes are TRBV7-2 and TRBJ1-4; TRBD1 matches at 7 bases. Germline-derived CDR1 and CDR2 are SGHTA and FQGNSA. The CDR3 is made up of 14 amino acids. Losses at the gene ends were 5 bases for V and 8 bases for J; bases not matched to a gene: 8. The CDR3 DNA reads as TGTGCCAGCAGCCCCCTGCAGGGGGGAGAAAAACTGTTTTTT. Translated, it gives CASSPLQGGEKLFF.

J is TRBJ2-3 and V is TRBV6-5; TRBD1 might be the D (5 bases). Per germline, CDR1 MNHEY and CDR2 SVGAGI. The CDR3 spans 15 residues. V lost 8 bases, J lost 3 bases, and 18 bases lay in between. The CDR3 loop is CASSLGAQVTDTQYF. The DNA for the CDR3 is TGTGCCAGCTCTCTAGGGGCCCAGGTAACAGATACGCAGTATTTT.

The chain recombines TRBV9 with TRBJ1-4; D not resolved. Germline loops: CDR1 SGDLS, CDR2 YYNGEE. V was clipped by 0 bases and J by 4 bases, with 10 bases between them. The CDR3 is 15 residues long. The CDR3 coding sequence is TGTGCCAGCAGCGTAGAGGCAGGCATTAATGAAAAACTGTTTTTT. It is translated as CASSVEAGINEKLFF.

As concerns this clone: Other nucleotide sequences in the sample specify the same CDR3. The chain uses TRBV6-1 and TRBJ1-5; D ambiguous. The length of the CDR3 is 15 residues. The germline V and J ends were trimmed by 0 bases and 4 bases, with 10 bases remaining between them. From germline, CDR1 is MNHNS and CDR2 SASEGT. CDR3 DNA: TGTGCCAGCAGTGAAGCAGGCGGGTATAATCAGCCCCAGCATTTT. Amino acid sequence: CASSEAGGYNQPQHF.

The gene calls are TRBV3-1 (or the pseudogene TRBV3-2) and TRBJ1-1; D gene ambiguous. Germline CDR1 reads LGHDT; CDR2 reads YNNKEL (reference sequence). The CDR3 contains 13 residues. Trimming removed 1 base at V and 7 bases at J, with 10 bases between. CDR3 in DNA: TGTGCCAGCAGCCAAGGGTCGGAGCGTGAAGCTTTCTTT. Its translation is CASSQGSEREAFF.

The chain carries TRBV11-3 and TRBJ2-3; 11 positions agree with TRBD2. J lost 2 bases, V lost 5 bases, and 6 bases had no gene match. The CDR3 has 16 amino acids. Germline-derived CDR1 and CDR2 are SGHNT and YENEEA. The CDR3: CASSPGTSGFTDTQYF. CDR3 DNA sequence: TGTGCCAGCAGCCCCGGGACTAGCGGATTCACAGATACGCAGTATTTT.

This clone was counted at least ten times. J is TRBJ2-7 and V is TRBV4-3; the match to TRBD2 covers 10 bases. The junction had 6 bases not matched to a gene; V was cut back by 3 bases and J by 4 bases. The CDR3 contains 15 residues. The germline V gene encodes CDR1 LGHNA and CDR2 YSLEER. The CDR3 loop reads CASSQASGSGYEQYF. The CDR3 nucleotides are TGCGCCAGCAGCCAGGCTAGCGGGAGTGGGTACGAGCAGTACTTC.

The chain employs TRBV29-1 and TRBJ2-7; tentatively, D is TRBD2 (6 bases). Germline V gene data show CDR1 as SQVTM and CDR2 as ANQGSEA. The CDR3 contains 13 residues. The ends were cut back, 2 bases at V and 1 base at J, with 9 bases in the middle. The CDR3 DNA sequence: TGCAGCGTTGAACAGGGAGGATCCTACGAGCAGTACTTC. Protein: CSVEQGGSYEQYF.

The chain has TRBV19 and TRBJ1-2; D is uncertain. Trimming pared 5 bases from V and 7 bases from J, leaving 14 bases between. The germline V gene encodes CDR1 LNHDA and CDR2 SQIVND (reference sequence). The CDR3 runs to 13 residues. The CDR3 here is CASSYSIQSGYTF. CDR3 coding DNA: TGTGCCAGTAGTTACAGCATTCAGAGTGGCTACACCTTC.

The CDR3 DNA follows: TGTGCCAGCAGCCTAGACAGGGAAGAGTTAGGGGAGCTGTTTTTT. This codes for CASSLDREELGELFF. V usage is TRBV9 and J usage is TRBJ2-2; TRBD1 aligns across 7 bases. CDR1 is SGDLS and CDR2 is YYNGEE in the germline V gene. Trimming removed 4 bases from V and 8 bases from J; junction bases left unmatched: 11. The CDR3 contains 15 residues.

This chain uses TRBV19 with TRBJ1-1; 7 bases are a match to TRBD1. Trimming removed 2 bases from V and 0 bases from J; junction bases left unmatched: 6. The CDR3 loop spans 16 amino acids. Germline lookup yields CDR1 LNHDA and CDR2 SQIVND (reference sequence). The CDR3 nucleotides are TGTGCCAGTAGTATACGACAGGGTCTGATGAACACTGAAGCTTTCTTT. Encoded protein: CASSIRQGLMNTEAFF.

This clone is a singleton in its sample. The rearrangement uses TRBV5-1 and TRBJ1-4; D ambiguous. V was pared by 4 bases and J by 8 bases, with 21 bases between. Germline V CDR1 and CDR2: SGHRS, YFSETQ. The CDR3 length is 16 residues. The CDR3, as DNA: TGCGCCAGCAGCCCCCACGGAACAGACCTTACGGAAAAACTGTTTTTT. Its protein product is CASSPHGTDLTEKLFF.

J is TRBJ1-2 and V is TRBV19, with 12 nucleotides matching TRBD1. The CDR3 has 18 residues. Germline values: CDR1 LNHDA, CDR2 SQIVND (reference sequence). J gave up 4 bases and V 2 bases, and 11 bases lay outside the gene matches. The CDR3 DNA follows: TGTGCCAGTAGTATATCGACGGAGGGACAGGGGGCCTTCTATGGCTACACCTTC. The encoded protein is CASSISTEGQGAFYGYTF. Variable domain in full (rest from reference TRBV19 and TRBJ1-2): DGGITQSPKYLFRKEGQNVTLSCEQNLNHDAMYWYRQDPGQGLRLIYYSQIVNDFQKGDIAEGYSVSREKKESFPLTVTSAQKNPTAFYLCASSISTEGQGAFYGYTFGSGTRLTVV.